This T cell receptor (beta chain) originates from a study of cytomegalovirus exposure and HLA in healthy donors. Study findings and constraints: Among TCR beta chains of equal frequency, HLA-associated ones were more clonally expanded in a later analysis. A later analysis reportedly found that, within productive TCRs, an Asian-associated ancestry cluster had fewer N-insertions than the mean observed across the approximately 700 donors. Reported results showed that the classifier diagnosed cytomegalovirus status with high specificity and sensitivity.

PCR was performed using 60 Vbeta and 13 Jbeta primers. Only in-frame clones appear in the TCRdb table, and some are missing; sequencing was by immunoSEQ multiplex PCR. The sample consists of roughly 98,000 clones, approximately 60% of them appearing once. The CDR3 loop spans 13 amino acids. Germline CDR1 LNHDA, CDR2 SQIVND (reference sequence). Germline trimming cut 5 bases from V and 7 bases from J; bases unmatched to any gene: 1. To note about this clone: Its antigen remains unidentified.

The chain carries TRBV19 and TRBJ1-6; 8 bases are a match to TRBD1. What was sequenced was PBMCs. The receptor was derived from a woman under 40 in good health and CMV-seropositive. The CDR3: CASSAGGNSPLHF. The CDR3, as DNA: TGTGCCAGTAGTGCAGGGGGCAATTCACCCCTCCACTTT.